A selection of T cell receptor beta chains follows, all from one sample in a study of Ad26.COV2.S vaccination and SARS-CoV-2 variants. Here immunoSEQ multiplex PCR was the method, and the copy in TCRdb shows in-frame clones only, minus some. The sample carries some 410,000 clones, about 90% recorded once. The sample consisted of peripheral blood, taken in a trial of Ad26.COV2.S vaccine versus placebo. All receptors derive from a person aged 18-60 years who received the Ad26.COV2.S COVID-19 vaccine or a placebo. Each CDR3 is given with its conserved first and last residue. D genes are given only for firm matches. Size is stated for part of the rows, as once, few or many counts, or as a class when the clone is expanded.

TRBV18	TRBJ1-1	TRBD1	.	TGTGCCAGCTCATTACTTGGGACAGCGAACACTGAAGCTTTCTTT	CASSLLGTANTEAFF
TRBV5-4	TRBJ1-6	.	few	TGTGCCAGCAGCTTTGGGGGGAGGGCCTATAATTCACCCCTCCACTTT	CASSFGGRAYNSPLHF
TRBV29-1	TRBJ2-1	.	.	TGCAGCGTTGGATTCCTGGGTTACAATGAGCAGTTCTTC	CSVGFLGYNEQFF
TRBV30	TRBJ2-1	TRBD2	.	TGTGCCTGGTCTCTAGCGGGGGGGCCCTACAATGAGCAGTTCTTC	CAWSLAGGPYNEQFF
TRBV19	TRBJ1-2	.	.	TGTGCCAGTAGTCGCCGGACGGGTTCGGGGTATGGCTACACCTTC	CASSRRTGSGYGYTF
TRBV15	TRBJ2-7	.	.	TGTGCCACCAGCAGAGCTACAGGGTTGTACGAGCAGTACTTC	CATSRATGLYEQYF
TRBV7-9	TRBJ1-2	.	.	TGTGCCAGCCCCGGACCTTTATATGGCTACACCTTC	CASPGPLYGYTF
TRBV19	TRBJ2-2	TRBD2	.	TGTGCCAGTAGTATAGCAAGCGGGGGTTTCATCGGGGAGCTGTTTTTT	CASSIASGGFIGELFF
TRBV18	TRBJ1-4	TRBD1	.	TGTGCCAGCTCGCGACAGGGGGCCGGGGAAAAACTGTTTTTT	CASSRQGAGEKLFF
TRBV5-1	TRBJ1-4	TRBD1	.	TGCGCCAGCAGCCTCGCCAGGGGGACTGAAAAACTGTTTTTT	CASSLARGTEKLFF
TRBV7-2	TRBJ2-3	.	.	TGTGCCAGCAGCCGCGAATCAGGGGAGGATACGCAGTATTTT	CASSRESGEDTQYF
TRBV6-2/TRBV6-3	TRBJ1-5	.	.	TGTGCCAGCAGTCTACCGACCTTGGTCCTCGGGGAATCCAATCAGCCCCAGCATTTT	CASSLPTLVLGESNQPQHF
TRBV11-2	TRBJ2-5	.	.	TGTGCCAGCAGCTTCAGGGGAGGTCGGCAAGAGACCCAGTACTTC	CASSFRGGRQETQYF
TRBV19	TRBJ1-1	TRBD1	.	TGTGCCAGTAGTCTCATACAGGGGTCGGGCACTGAAGCTTTCTTT	CASSLIQGSGTEAFF
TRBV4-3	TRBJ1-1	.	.	TGCGCCAGCAGCCTACTGACAGGGAACACTGAAGCTTTCTTT	CASSLLTGNTEAFF
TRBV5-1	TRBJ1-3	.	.	TGCGCCAGCAGTTATGGGGGAGCGCTGGCTGGAAACACCATATATTTT	CASSYGGALAGNTIYF
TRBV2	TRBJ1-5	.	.	TGTGCCAGCAGTTCAGGGGTGTGGGATCAGCCCCAGCATTTT	CASSSGVWDQPQHF
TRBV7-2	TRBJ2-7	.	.	TGTGCCAGCAGCCCCGGGACGGGGGGCTCCGAGCAGTACTTC	CASSPGTGGSEQYF
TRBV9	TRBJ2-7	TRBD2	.	TGTGCCAGCAGCGTAGGGACTAGCGGGGGTACCTACGAGCAGTACTTC	CASSVGTSGGTYEQYF
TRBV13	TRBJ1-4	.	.	TGTGCCAGCAGCCTAAAGGCGGGGGGAGAAAAACTGTTTTTT	CASSLKAGGEKLFF
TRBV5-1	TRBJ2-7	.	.	TGCGCCAGCATGTCAGGCCTAAACTACGAGCAGTACTTC	CASMSGLNYEQYF
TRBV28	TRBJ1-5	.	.	TGTGCCAGCACCTACGAGCGTTTGGGCAATCAGCCCCAGCATTTT	CASTYERLGNQPQHF
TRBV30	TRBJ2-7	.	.	TGTGCCTGGAGTAGGCAGGCCTACGAGCAGTACTTC	CAWSRQAYEQYF
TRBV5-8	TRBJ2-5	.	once	TGTGCCAGCAGCCCCGGGGCGGGCCGAGGGGAGACCCAGTACTTC	CASSPGAGRGETQYF
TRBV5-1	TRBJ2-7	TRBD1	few	TGCGCCAGCAGCCGGGGACAGGGTCCCTACGAGCAGTACTTC	CASSRGQGPYEQYF
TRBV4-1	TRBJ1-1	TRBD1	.	TGCGCCAGCGCCGGACAGGGAACTGAAGCTTTCTTT	CASAGQGTEAFF
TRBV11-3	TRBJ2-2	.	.	TGTGCCAGCAGCTTAGAGTTCTCTTCCGGGGCCCTCACCGGGGAGCTGTTTTTT	CASSLEFSSGALTGELFF